The next 5 T cell receptor beta chains were all read from a single sample in a study of blood T cell repertoires in COVID-19 (dated by TCRdb to the early 2020s). The library was made by the immunoSEQ multiplex PCR assay. Imported from immuneACCESS, the table was reduced by TCRdb to in-frame sequences with V and J called. These copies leave out some clones; in studies compared against another copy, an unresolved V gene accounts for under half, and the cause of the remainder is not known. The table for this sample lists 100,000 to 150,000 clones; approximately 87% of them were counted only once. Clones ranked in the top ten supply more than 2% of the sample. Sample: peripheral blood. All receptors come from a man between 65 and 85 years old with active COVID-19.

The gene calls are TRBV6-2 or TRBV6-3 and TRBJ1-5; 7 bases match TRBD1. Trimming cost V 6 bases and J 5 bases; bases outside gene matches: 4. The CDR3 has 13 residues. The V gene's germline CDR1 is MNHEY and CDR2 SVGEGT. CDR3 DNA: TGTGCCAGCAGCCGACAGGGAGATCAGCCCCAGCATTTT. This codes for CASSRQGDQPQHF.

V is TRBV28 and J is TRBJ1-5, with a possible D match to TRBD1 (5 bases). This CDR3 is 12 amino acids long. The ends were cut back, 8 bases at V and 9 bases at J, with 14 bases in the middle. From germline, CDR1 is MDHEN and CDR2 SYDVKM. The CDR3 sequence: CASALPQGPQHF. For the CDR3, the DNA is TGTGCCAGCGCTCTACCGCAGGGGCCCCAGCATTTT.

In DNA, the CDR3 is TGTGCCAGCAGTTCTCAAGGCAGGGGGATCAATCAGCCCCAGCATTTT. Translated, it gives CASSSQGRGINQPQHF. This chain connects TRBV28 to TRBJ1-5; TRBD1 aligns across 7 bases. The CDR3 totals 16 residues. CDR1 is MDHEN, CDR2 SYDVKM, per germline. The V segment lost 4 bases and the J segment 3 bases; nucleotides outside the gene matches: 9.

This rearrangement joins TRBV3-1 (or the pseudogene TRBV3-2) to TRBJ1-3, with a possible D match to TRBD1 (5 bases). Germline V lookup: CDR1 LGHDT, CDR2 YNNKEL (reference sequence). Trimming stripped 4 bases from V and 0 bases from J, with 10 bases between. The CDR3 has 15 amino acids. The CDR3 DNA follows: TGTGCCAGCAGCCTCCCCAGGGACTCTGGAAACACCATATATTTT. Residues: CASSLPRDSGNTIYF.

This chain connects TRBV25-1 to TRBJ2-3; 10 bases fit TRBD2. With 2 bases clipped from V and 2 bases from J, the junction kept 7 bases outside the gene matches. The CDR3 runs to 17 residues. The V gene's germline CDR1 is MGHDK and CDR2 SYGVNS. The CDR3 loop is CASSERGLALNTDTQYF. In DNA form, the CDR3 reads TGTGCCAGCAGTGAACGGGGACTAGCGTTAAACACAGATACGCAGTATTTT.